These 9 T cell receptor beta chains came from one sample sequenced in a study of shared clonotypes between healthy human individuals. Cells designated naive CD8 were CD45RO-negative and were positively selected for CCR7, with terminally differentiated effector memory CD45RA+ cells excluded. The assay was immunoSEQ multiplex PCR, and TCRdb's table has in-frame clones only and misses some. The sample consists of around 620,000 clones, roughly 95% of them appearing once. The sequencing input was naive CD8+ T cells sorted from blood. These receptors were obtained from a young woman in good health.

J is TRBJ1-1 and V is TRBV10-2; D call uncertain. This CDR3 has 15 residues. Trimming shortened V by 1 base and J by 1 base, and 10 bases separated the two germline ends. Germline V gives CDR1 WSHSY, CDR2 SAAADI. This CDR3 is CASSELWEGNTEAFF. DNA for the CDR3: TGCGCCAGCAGTGAGTTGTGGGAGGGGAACACTGAAGCTTTCTTT.

DNA of the CDR3: TGTGCCACCAGCAGATTTTCACCGGGATCCCCAAGGGGCGAGCAGTACTTC. It specifies CATSRFSPGSPRGEQYF. This sequence joins TRBV15 and TRBJ2-7; either TRBD1 or TRBD2 may supply D (5 bases each). V lost 2 bases and J lost 6, with 23 bases in between. Germline CDR1 is LNHNV and CDR2 is YYDKDF (reference sequence). This CDR3 is built from 17 residues.

V and J are TRBV15 and TRBJ2-7, with D tentatively TRBD2 (6 bases). The CDR3 loop spans 16 amino acids. Deletions cut 4 bases from V and 3 bases from J, with 19 bases between. CDR1 LNHNV and CDR2 YYDKDF come from the germline V gene (reference sequence). The CDR3 nucleotides are TGTGCCACCAGCATTCTCCGACTAGAAGATAGCTACGAGCAGTACTTC. It yields the protein CATSILRLEDSYEQYF.

This rearrangement joins TRBV2 to TRBJ2-7; D is perhaps TRBD1 or TRBD2 (5 bases each). Trimming removed 7 bases at V and 1 base at J, with 17 bases between. The length of the CDR3 is 15 residues. Germline-derived CDR1 and CDR2 are SNHLY and FYNNEI. This chain's CDR3 is CASILRDDSSYEQYF. The CDR3 coding sequence is TGTGCCAGCATTCTCCGGGACGACTCTTCCTACGAGCAGTACTTC.

This clone was counted only a few times. This sequence joins TRBV20-1 and TRBJ1-1; D might be TRBD1 (5 bases). V was clipped by 3 bases and J by 7 bases, with 9 bases between them. This CDR3 is built from 11 residues. CDR1 is DFQATT, CDR2 SNEGSKA, per germline (reference sequence). CDR3 loop: CSASQGNEAFF. CDR3 coding DNA: TGCAGTGCTAGCCAGGGAAATGAAGCTTTCTTT.

The chain is built from TRBV27 and TRBJ2-7; no firm D call. This CDR3 contains 13 residues. V was clipped by 3 bases and J by 7 bases, with 13 bases between them. In germline, CDR1 is MNHEY, CDR2 SMNVEV (reference sequence). The CDR3 region has the DNA TGTGCCAGCAGTTTCTCAGGACCTGTGGAGCAGTACTTC. Protein: CASSFSGPVEQYF.

The chain joins TRBV5-5 to TRBJ1-4; D is ambiguous. The CDR3 is 12 residues long. V gave up 2 bases and J gave up 9 bases, with 8 bases separating them. Germline V lookup: CDR1 SGHKS, CDR2 YYEKEE (reference sequence). The chain's CDR3 is CASSFGPQKLFF. For the CDR3, the DNA is TGTGCCAGCAGCTTCGGCCCTCAAAAACTGTTTTTT.

The chain joins TRBV27 to TRBJ1-4; 7 bases align to TRBD1. Germline CDR1 reads MNHEY; CDR2 reads SMNVEV (reference sequence). V was pared by 3 bases and J by 3 bases, with 7 bases of the junction left unmatched. There are 16 residues in the CDR3. The CDR3, as DNA: TGTGCCAGCAGTTTCGCGCAGGGGGAACCTAATGAAAAACTGTTTTTT. It codes for CASSFAQGEPNEKLFF. The full variable domain, with the rest looked up from reference TRBV27 and TRBJ1-4, is EAQVTQNPRYLITVTGKKLTVTCSQNMNHEYMSWYRQDPGLGLRQIYYSMNVEVTDKGDVPEGYKVSRKEKRNFPLILESPSPNQTSLYFCASSFAQGEPNEKLFFGSGTQLSVL.

The CDR3 sequence is CASSVAMDGRDNYGYTF. The CDR3 DNA is TGTGCCAGCAGCGTAGCTATGGACGGACGGGATAACTATGGCTACACCTTC. The V gene is TRBV9, the J gene TRBJ1-2; D is undetermined. The CDR3 covers 17 residues. Per germline, CDR1 SGDLS and CDR2 YYNGEE. V lost 0 bases, J lost 1 base, and 16 bases lay in between.